A single sample is the source of the 8 T cell receptor beta chains below, sequenced in a study of blood T cell repertoires in COVID-19. Produced via immunoSEQ multiplex PCR; TCRdb's table is partial and in-frame only. The profile covers about 270,000 clones, with over 75% appearing a single time and approximately 9.6% taken by the ten largest. The sequencing sample was made of PBMCs or T cells enriched from blood (not recorded which). The receptors were sampled from a woman between 45 and 65 years old with acute COVID-19.

The chain joins TRBV9 to TRBJ2-2; D is unresolved. The CDR3 is made up of 13 amino acids. Germline CDR1 is SGDLS and CDR2 is YYNGEE. Trimming removed 4 bases at V and 3 bases at J, with 7 bases between. The CDR3 reads CASSPLDTGELFF. The CDR3 nucleotides are TGTGCCAGCAGCCCCCTTGACACCGGGGAGCTGTTTTTT.

The V call is TRBV5-1, the J call TRBJ1-1; TRBD1 might be the D (5 bases). The germline gives CDR1 SGHRS, CDR2 YFSETQ. This CDR3 spans 16 amino acids. V was clipped by 0 bases and J by 5 bases, with 17 bases between them. The CDR3 coding sequence is TGCGCCAGCAGCTTGGTGAGTTCCGTGGGGGGTACTGAAGCTTTCTTT. Translation gives CASSLVSSVGGTEAFF.

The chain recombines TRBV6-2 or TRBV6-3 with TRBJ2-1; 11 bases fit TRBD2. CDR3 length: 15 amino acids. Germline V gene sequence: CDR1 MNHEY, CDR2 SVGEGT. Trimming cost V 4 bases and J 7 bases; bases outside gene matches: 6. The CDR3 sequence: CASSWGLADENEQFF. The CDR3 region has the DNA TGTGCCAGCAGTTGGGGACTAGCGGACGAGAATGAGCAGTTCTTC.

V usage is TRBV19 and J usage is TRBJ2-2; TRBD1 is a possible D gene (7 bases). V was trimmed by 11 bases and J by 3 bases, leaving 13 bases between them. CDR1 is LNHDA and CDR2 is SQIVND in the germline V gene (reference sequence). The CDR3 runs to 13 residues. Here the CDR3 DNA reads TGTGCCGGAGGGACAGATTACACCGGGGAGCTGTTTTTT. Amino acid sequence: CAGGTDYTGELFF.

This chain uses TRBV5-1 with TRBJ2-2; 9 bases match TRBD2. Germline-derived CDR1 and CDR2 are SGHRS and YFSETQ. V was pared by 2 bases and J by 5 bases, with 10 bases of the junction left unmatched. This CDR3 is built from 17 residues. CDR3 protein: CASSLQRGASGTGELFF. Written as DNA, the CDR3 is TGCGCCAGCAGCTTACAGCGGGGGGCATCTGGGACCGGGGAGCTGTTTTTT.

Worth noting for this clone: Other DNA sequences in the sample encode the same CDR3. The V and J genes are TRBV5-6 and TRBJ2-7; a weak D match, TRBD1 (5 bases). The V end was cut by 2 bases, the J end by 6 bases, with 6 bases between. In germline, CDR1 is SGHDT, CDR2 YYEEEE. The CDR3 has 11 residues. CDR3 in amino acids: CASSLGAEQYF. CDR3 DNA sequence: TGTGCCAGCAGCTTAGGGGCCGAGCAGTACTTC.

This sequence joins TRBV7-8 and TRBJ2-7; 7 nucleotides line up with TRBD2. The CDR3 length is 15 residues. Germline V gives CDR1 SGHVS, CDR2 FQNEAQ. V shed 5 bases, J shed 0 bases, and the junction held 7 bases outside the gene matches. The CDR3 loop reads CASSVTAGSSYEQYF. The CDR3 DNA follows: TGTGCCAGCAGCGTTACAGCGGGGTCCTCCTACGAGCAGTACTTC.

CDR3 nucleotides: TGTGCCAGCAGTGCGACAGCTGGAAACACCATATATTTT. Its protein product is CASSATAGNTIYF. The V call is TRBV2, the J call TRBJ1-3; TRBD1 might be the D (5 bases). The CDR3 length is 13 residues. Trimming stripped 4 bases from V and 2 bases from J, with 6 bases between. Germline CDR1 is SNHLY and CDR2 is FYNNEI.